These 22 T cell receptor beta chains were sequenced from one sample in a study of blood T cell repertoires in COVID-19 (dated by TCRdb to 2018 to 2021). Libraries were built with the immunoSEQ multiplex PCR assay. Here the immuneACCESS table is served through TCRdb, limited to in-frame sequences with V and J called. Missing clones are a known gap in these copies; in checked studies unresolved V genes cover under half, and the rest lacks a known reason. The sample table contains about 440,000 clones; only one count was recorded for roughly 88% of them. The top ten constitute more than 0.55% of the sample. Sequencing used PBMCs or T cells enriched from blood (not recorded which). The receptors shown here come from a man between 18 and 29 years old who had recovered from COVID-19.

This CDR3 reads CASRSGTVNTGELFF. CDR3 in DNA: TGTGCCAGCAGGTCCGGGACAGTAAACACCGGGGAGCTGTTTTTT. This chain connects TRBV6-5 to TRBJ2-2, with TRBD1 identical over 7 bases. With 6 bases clipped from V and 2 bases from J, the junction kept 6 bases outside the gene matches. The CDR3 runs to 15 residues. Germline V gene data show CDR1 as MNHEY and CDR2 as SVGAGI.

V and J are TRBV19 and TRBJ1-1, with 7 bases lining up with TRBD1. Germline lookup yields CDR1 LNHDA and CDR2 SQIVND (reference sequence). The length of the CDR3 is 14 residues. Trimming at V came to 6 bases and at J to 3 bases, leaving 7 bases not matched to a gene. The CDR3 reads CASRKDRAHTEAFF. In DNA form, the CDR3 reads TGTGCCAGTAGGAAAGACAGGGCCCACACTGAAGCTTTCTTT.

This sequence joins TRBV6-5 and TRBJ1-1; D perhaps matches TRBD1 (5 bases). CDR1 and CDR2 (germline): MNHEY, SVGAGI. V lost 5 bases and J 1 base, leaving 14 bases between the germline ends. This CDR3 has 15 amino acids. The DNA for the CDR3 is TGTGCCAGCAGTCTGTTCCAGGACAAGAACACTGAAGCTTTCTTT. Its translation: CASSLFQDKNTEAFF.

The genes are TRBV10-3 and TRBJ1-1; 7 nucleotides line up with TRBD1. Germline CDR1 and CDR2: ENHRY and SYGVKD. CDR3 length: 14 amino acids. V lost 2 bases to trimming and J lost 1 base; unmatched junction nucleotides: 1. CDR3 residues: CAISERGPNTEAFF. Written as DNA, the CDR3 is TGTGCCATCAGTGAGAGGGGGCCGAACACTGAAGCTTTCTTT.

The chain couples TRBV28 to TRBJ1-3, with D perhaps matching TRBD1 (5 bases). Per germline, CDR1 MDHEN and CDR2 SYDVKM. The CDR3 has 16 residues. Trimming left V 4 bases short and J 3 bases short, with 16 bases between. The CDR3 region is CASSWGGEVVGNTIYF. The CDR3, as DNA: TGTGCCAGCAGTTGGGGGGGGGAAGTAGTTGGAAACACCATATATTTT.

V is TRBV28 and J is TRBJ2-7, with TRBD1 matching 7 bases. There are 14 residues in the CDR3. Germline lookup yields CDR1 MDHEN and CDR2 SYDVKM. V was pared by 7 bases and J by 2 bases, with 8 bases of the junction left unmatched. The CDR3 nucleotides are TGTGCCAGCAATTTTAGGGGACAGCCCTACGAGCAGTACTTC. Its translation is CASNFRGQPYEQYF.

The CDR3 sequence: CASRRTGWTGELFF. In nucleotides, the CDR3 is TGTGCCAGCAGGCGTACAGGGTGGACCGGGGAGCTGTTTTTT. The chain is built from TRBV6-5 and TRBJ2-2, with D possibly matching TRBD1 (6 bases). From germline, CDR1 is MNHEY and CDR2 SVGAGI. CDR3 length equals 14 residues. The V gene lost 6 bases and the J gene lost 5 bases, with 13 bases spanning the gap.

This chain links TRBV18 with TRBJ2-2, with 8 bases matching TRBD2. CDR3 length: 16 residues. Germline V gives CDR1 KGHSH, CDR2 LQKENI. The trim removed 3 bases at V and 0 bases at J, leaving 3 bases unmatched. CDR3 protein: CASSPPGGANTGELFF. Here the CDR3 DNA reads TGTGCCAGCTCACCCCCCGGGGGGGCGAACACCGGGGAGCTGTTTTTT.

The chain joins TRBV28 to TRBJ2-2; 9 bases are shared with TRBD2. The germline V gene has CDR1 MDHEN and CDR2 SYDVKM. The V segment lost 8 bases and the J segment 6 bases; nucleotides outside the gene matches: 1. This CDR3 has 12 residues. CDR3 sequence: CASVAGAGELFF. The DNA for the CDR3 is TGTGCCAGCGTAGCGGGAGCCGGGGAGCTGTTTTTT.

The chain is built from TRBV19 and TRBJ2-1, with 15 bases fitting TRBD2. The germline V gene has CDR1 LNHDA and CDR2 SQIVND (reference sequence). J gave up 2 bases and V 5 bases, and 7 bases lay outside the gene matches. There are 18 residues in the CDR3. CDR3 sequence reads: CASSAGLAGGRTYNEQFF. CDR3 sequence (DNA): TGTGCCAGTAGTGCAGGACTAGCGGGGGGGAGGACCTACAATGAGCAGTTCTTC.

The DNA for the CDR3 is TGTGCCAGCAGCCCTAGCGGGCTAGCGGGGTGCTACAATGAGCAGTTCTTC. It yields the protein CASSPSGLAGCYNEQFF. The chain couples TRBV21-1 to TRBJ2-1; the listed D gene, TRBD2, was not tested against the DNA. TRBV21-1 is termed a pseudogene. CDR3 length: 17 residues.

The chain is built from TRBV18 and TRBJ1-2, with a tentative D call TRBD1 (5 bases). Trimming took 7 bases from V and 6 from J, leaving 21 bases between them. Germline lookup yields CDR1 KGHSH and CDR2 LQKENI. This CDR3 region has 15 residues. The CDR3 region has the DNA TGTGCCAGCTTTCTCAATCGGCAGGGCGATGATGGCTACACCTTC. This gives the protein CASFLNRQGDDGYTF.

This chain joins TRBV7-9 and TRBJ1-3, with TRBD1 matching 7 bases. CDR3 length: 16 amino acids. With 4 bases clipped from V and 0 bases from J, the junction kept 6 bases outside the gene matches. Germline-derived CDR1 and CDR2 are SEHNR and FQNEAQ (reference sequence). The CDR3 sequence: CASSSSRGSSGNTIYF. The CDR3 nucleotides read TGTGCCAGCAGCTCCTCCAGGGGGTCCTCTGGAAACACCATATATTTT.

The chain uses TRBV24-1 and TRBJ2-7, with a weak D call TRBD1 (6 bases). V was clipped by 10 bases and J by 2 bases, with 14 bases between them. Germline CDR1 is KGHDR and CDR2 is SFDVKD. The CDR3 is made up of 13 amino acids. The CDR3 region is CATHQGLPYEQYF. The CDR3 DNA is TGTGCCACACACCAGGGGCTACCCTACGAGCAGTACTTC.

The rearrangement links TRBV19 to TRBJ2-2; D is possibly TRBD2 (6 bases). CDR3 size: 16 residues. Germline V CDR1 and CDR2: LNHDA, SQIVND (reference sequence). V gave up 5 bases and J gave up 5 bases, with 18 bases separating them. CDR3 DNA sequence: TGTGCCAGTAGTCCGGGACTCGAGGGAATTACCGGGGAGCTGTTTTTT. Protein product: CASSPGLEGITGELFF. The whole variable domain, filled in from reference TRBV19 and TRBJ2-2, reads DGGITQSPKYLFRKEGQNVTLSCEQNLNHDAMYWYRQDPGQGLRLIYYSQIVNDFQKGDIAEGYSVSREKKESFPLTVTSAQKNPTAFYLCASSPGLEGITGELFFGEGSRLTVL.

V and J are TRBV18 and TRBJ2-2, with 12 bases aligning to TRBD2. The V and J ends lost 2 bases and 6 bases, in that order; junction bases with no gene match: 7. CDR3 length equals 17 residues. Germline CDR1 KGHSH, CDR2 LQKENI. CDR3 sequence (DNA): TGTGCCAGCTCACCAAGCATTGGACTAGCGGGACCCGGGGAGCTGTTTTTT. This translates into CASSPSIGLAGPGELFF.

The V gene is TRBV10-3, the J gene TRBJ1-1; no clear D. CDR1 and CDR2 (germline): ENHRY, SYGVKD. CDR3 length equals 13 residues. Trimming took off 3 bases at V and 1 base at J, with 6 bases between the two ends. CDR3 loop: CAISDSWNTEAFF. The CDR3 coding sequence is TGTGCCATCAGTGACTCGTGGAACACTGAAGCTTTCTTT.

The CDR3, as DNA: TGTGCCAGCAGCCACGGGACAGTCAATTCACCCCTCCACTTT. Amino acid sequence: CASSHGTVNSPLHF. The genes are TRBV3-1 (or the pseudogene TRBV3-2) and TRBJ1-6, with 7 bases that match TRBD1. The V gene's germline CDR1 is LGHDT and CDR2 YNNKEL (reference sequence). V was clipped by 3 bases and J by 7 bases; unmatched bases: 3. The CDR3 extends over 14 amino acids.

This chain links TRBV10-1 with TRBJ2-1; 10 bases fit TRBD2. The germline V gene has CDR1 WNHNN and CDR2 SYGVQD (reference sequence). The CDR3 consists of 16 residues. V lost 3 bases to trimming and J lost 4 bases; unmatched junction nucleotides: 6. The CDR3 is CASSDKRGGDYNEQFF. The DNA for the CDR3 is TGCGCCAGCAGTGACAAGCGGGGGGGAGATTACAATGAGCAGTTCTTC.

This clone has a single count. The V gene is TRBV29-1, the J gene TRBJ1-2; unclear D gene. The ends were cut back, 4 bases at V and 6 bases at J, with 18 bases in the middle. Germline CDR1 SQVTM, CDR2 ANQGSEA. CDR3 length: 14 amino acids. CDR3 loop: CSVVGMLGSDGYTF. DNA for the CDR3: TGCAGCGTTGTCGGTATGTTAGGGAGCGATGGCTACACCTTC. The full variable domain, completed using reference TRBV29-1 and TRBJ1-2, is SAVISQKPSRDICQRGTSLTIQCQVDSQVTMMFWYRQQPGQSLTLIATANQGSEATYESGFVIDKFPISRPNLTFSTLTVSNMSPEDSSIYLCSVVGMLGSDGYTFGSGTRLTVV.

This sequence joins TRBV9 and TRBJ2-1; D gene unclear. CDR1 and CDR2 from the germline V gene are SGDLS and YYNGEE. The CDR3 is made up of 15 amino acids. Trimming pared 0 bases from V and 2 bases from J, leaving 9 bases between. CDR3 protein: CASSVGAGTYNEQFF. Written as DNA, the CDR3 is TGTGCCAGCAGCGTAGGGGCAGGAACCTACAATGAGCAGTTCTTC.

In nucleotides, the CDR3 is TGTGCCAGCAGCTTAGGGACACAAGAGACCCAGTACTTC. Protein: CASSLGTQETQYF. The V call is TRBV11-2, the J call TRBJ2-5, with TRBD1 as a possible D gene (5 bases). V was cut by 1 base and J by 2 bases, with 5 bases left in between. The CDR3 covers 13 residues. Germline V CDR1 and CDR2: SGHAT, FQNNGV.